This T cell receptor (beta chain) was sequenced for a study of tissue T cells after allogeneic stem cell transplantation. Turning to the study itself: Pathologist review favored tissue samples showing histologically apparent lymphocytes. General study findings and limits: Anatomically similar tissues had similar TCR repertoires within each patient.

The CDR3 consists of 12 residues. In germline, CDR1 is SNHLY, CDR2 FYNNEI. The V end was cut by 7 bases, the J end by 6 bases, with 10 bases between. Non-transplant comparator patients with other cancers had at least five gastrointestinal samples and no known gastrointestinal disease. In its sample, this clone ranks as medium-sized (0.01 to 0.1%). Its antigen is as yet unknown. Profiling relied on immunoSEQ multiplex PCR, and the TCRdb table lists in-frame clones only, not all of them. Counted here are 5,000 to 7,000 clones, roughly 61% occurring once; the ten biggest clones make up 13% to 15%. This sample comprised duodenum tissue, obtained at autopsy. The chain employs TRBV2 and TRBJ1-5; D might be TRBD1 (5 bases). This receptor was obtained from a woman between 18 and 50 years old with breast cancer. The CDR3 region has the DNA TGTGCCAGCATGAGTGGGGGTCAGCCCCAGCATTTT. Translated, it gives CASMSGGQPQHF.